The clone carrying this TCR beta chain was recorded many times. Its antigen is unidentified. TCR beta CDR3 regions were amplified from RNA. The HTBI set primed first-round TCR CDR3 RT-PCR. Using its own MiXCR run on the multiplex PCR reads, TCRdb lists one record per CDR3 protein. Counted here are roughly 570,000 distinct CDR3 sequences, around 46% occurring once; the ten biggest clones make up 15% to 20%. Clinical symptoms, serum thyroxine, TRAb, thyroid ultrasound and orbital computed tomography established diagnosis. The data belong to a study of T cells in Graves' hyperthyroidism and ophthalmopathy. The germline V gene has CDR1 LGHNA and CDR2 YNFKEQ. The length of the CDR3 is 13 residues. Trimming took 1 base from V and 7 from J, leaving 7 bases between them. General study points: A 13 V-J signature model discriminated ophthalmopathy versus stable hyperthyroidism.

This receptor was identified in an adult woman with Graves' disease, either hyperthyroidism or ophthalmopathy (not recorded which). The sequenced sample was peripheral blood or thyroid tissue (not recorded which). The chain uses TRBV4-2 and TRBJ2-2; D is unresolved. CDR3 nucleotides: TGTGCCAGCAGCCAAGTTCCGGTCGGGGAGCTGTTTTTT. This codes for CASSQVPVGELFF.